These 5 T cell receptor beta chains came from one sample sequenced in a study of cytomegalovirus exposure and HLA in healthy donors. The study ran its PCR with 60 Vbeta and 13 Jbeta primers. Clones were read by immunoSEQ multiplex PCR, and TCRdb kept only the in-frame ones, dropping some. The sample comprises 110,000 to 150,000 clones, 82% of which are singletons, and approximately 1.9% rests with the top ten. Sample: PBMCs. All receptors derive from a woman in her thirties or forties in good health and CMV-seronegative.

The V gene is TRBV19, the J gene TRBJ2-6; tentative D call: TRBD1 (5 bases). Trimming shortened V by 8 bases and J by 0 bases, and 14 bases separated the two germline ends. The CDR3 length is 16 residues. From germline, CDR1 is LNHDA and CDR2 SQIVND (reference sequence). The CDR3 region has the DNA TGTGCCAGTGCGACCAGGGTCAGCTCTGGGGCCAACGTCCTGACTTTC. It specifies CASATRVSSGANVLTF.

The chain carries TRBV7-9 and TRBJ1-1; D perhaps matches TRBD1 (6 bases). This CDR3 contains 13 residues. The germline V and J ends were trimmed by 4 bases and 4 bases, with 10 bases remaining between them. CDR1 is SEHNR and CDR2 is FQNEAQ in the germline V gene (reference sequence). CDR3 amino acids: CASSSGQITEAFF. The DNA of the CDR3 is TGTGCCAGCAGCTCCGGACAGATCACTGAAGCTTTCTTT.

The chain has TRBV2 and TRBJ2-6, with TRBD1 matching over 9 bases. Looked up from germline, CDR1 is SNHLY and CDR2 is FYNNEI. The J segment lost 0 bases and the V segment lost 9 bases, leaving 9 bases of the junction unmatched. This CDR3 spans 17 amino acids. The DNA of the CDR3 is TGTGCCAGTGTAGGGGGACAGGGCCTCTCTGGGGCCAACGTCCTGACTTTC. It is translated as CASVGGQGLSGANVLTF.

The chain joins TRBV28 to TRBJ2-5, with D perhaps matching TRBD2 (7 bases). Trimming removed 7 bases from V and 4 bases from J, with 22 bases in between. The CDR3 spans 16 residues. Germline V gives CDR1 MDHEN, CDR2 SYDVKM. The CDR3 bases are TGTGCCAGCACCCCGGGGGGCGCGAATATATTAGAGACCCAGTACTTC. Residues: CASTPGGANILETQYF.

This clone showed up just once. The V and J genes are TRBV28 and TRBJ1-4, with a tentative D call TRBD1 (6 bases). The germline V gene encodes CDR1 MDHEN and CDR2 SYDVKM. This CDR3 is built from 15 residues. V was pared by 6 bases and J by 8 bases, with 19 bases between. The CDR3 DNA reads TGTGCCAGCAGAAGAAGACAGGTACTGGGGGAAAAACTGTTTTTT. Translated, it gives CASRRRQVLGEKLFF.